These 32 T cell receptor beta chains originate from one sample sequenced in a study of cytomegalovirus exposure and HLA in healthy donors. Researchers ran the PCR with 60 Vbeta and 13 Jbeta primers. Data came from immunoSEQ multiplex PCR; TCRdb stores just in-frame clones and leaves some out. The sample has 100,000 to 120,000 clones, around 80% seen once; the top ten hold 2% to 2.5%. Sample: PBMCs. These receptors were taken from a young man in good health and CMV-seronegative.

DNA of the CDR3: TGTGCCAGCAGTTTCCCGGGACAGTTGGCTTTCTTT. Amino acids: CASSFPGQLAFF. J is TRBJ1-1 and V is TRBV6-5; 7 bases align to TRBD1. The junction had 7 bases not matched to a gene; V was cut back by 4 bases and J by 11 bases. This CDR3 has 12 amino acids. The germline CDR1 and CDR2 sequences are MNHEY and SVGAGI.

In its sample, this clone was seen many times. V and J are TRBV4-1 and TRBJ2-1; D call uncertain. Trimming shortened V by 1 base and J by 9 bases, and 13 bases separated the two germline ends. Germline CDR1 MGHRA, CDR2 YSYEKL. This CDR3 spans 14 amino acids. This CDR3 is CASSQGNSLGEQFF. CDR3 in DNA: TGCGCCAGCAGCCAAGGCAATTCGCTAGGTGAGCAGTTCTTC.

The J gene is TRBJ2-5, the V gene TRBV4-1; 9 bases agree with TRBD2. CDR3 size: 18 residues. The V and J ends lost 2 bases and 2 bases, in that order; junction bases with no gene match: 12. Germline assignment: CDR1 MGHRA and CDR2 YSYEKL. The chain's CDR3 is CASSQYGLAGVGQETQYF. Here the CDR3 DNA reads TGCGCCAGCAGCCAATATGGGTTAGCGGGAGTGGGTCAAGAGACCCAGTACTTC.

The chain carries TRBV7-8 and TRBJ1-2, with unresolved D. Germline-derived CDR1 and CDR2 are SGHVS and FQNEAQ. The ends were cut back, 1 base at V and 4 bases at J, with 10 bases in the middle. The CDR3 runs 14 residues. CDR3 nucleotides: TGTGCCAGCAGCTTAGTCAGCAGGATCTATGGCTACACCTTC. Protein: CASSLVSRIYGYTF.

This clone is labeled as medium-sized. The chain uses TRBV4-2 and TRBJ1-1, with 8 bases fitting TRBD1. CDR1 LGHNA and CDR2 YNFKEQ come from the germline V gene. The CDR3 loop spans 15 amino acids. With V trimmed by 1 base and J by 11 bases, 12 bases remained unmatched. CDR3 sequence: CASSQALGGTGDAFF. CDR3 nucleotide sequence: TGTGCCAGCAGCCAAGCGCTAGGGGGGACAGGTGACGCTTTCTTT.

V and J are TRBV5-1 and TRBJ1-2; D call uncertain. This CDR3 is built from 14 residues. Trimming shortened V by 0 bases and J by 2 bases, and 8 bases separated the two germline ends. Germline V CDR1 and CDR2: SGHRS, YFSETQ. CDR3 region: CASSLEAGNYGYTF. The CDR3 region has the DNA TGCGCCAGCAGCTTGGAAGCGGGGAACTATGGCTACACCTTC.

The chain uses TRBV7-3 and TRBJ2-1, with D possibly matching TRBD1 (5 bases). This CDR3 has 14 residues. Germline assignment: CDR1 SGHTA and CDR2 FQGTGA. V was shortened by 6 bases and J by 4 bases, with 13 bases between the two germline ends. The CDR3 here is CASSKGDSYNEQFF. CDR3 DNA sequence: TGTGCCAGCAGTAAAGGAGACAGTTACAATGAGCAGTTCTTC.

The chain has TRBV19 and TRBJ1-1; D gene uncertain. The CDR3 contains 12 residues. Trimming took 5 bases from V and 2 from J, leaving 6 bases between them. Germline CDR1 LNHDA, CDR2 SQIVND (reference sequence). This CDR3 is CASSVGNTEAFF. The DNA of the CDR3 is TGTGCCAGTAGTGTGGGCAACACTGAAGCTTTCTTT.

This clone was detected only a few times. Written as DNA, the CDR3 is TGTGCCACCTGGAAGGAGCCAGGAGGGAACACTGAAGCTTTCTTT. Translation gives CATWKEPGGNTEAFF. V and J are TRBV6-5 and TRBJ1-1; the D is unclear. The V gene's germline CDR1 is MNHEY and CDR2 SVGAGI. The germline V and J ends were trimmed by 10 bases and 1 base, with 19 bases remaining between them. The CDR3 length is 15 residues.

The table lists this clone with a count of one. V usage is TRBV11-2 and J usage is TRBJ2-6; D possibly corresponds to TRBD1 (6 bases). Trimming removed 7 bases from V and 4 bases from J, with 11 bases in between. CDR1 is SGHAT, CDR2 FQNNGV, per germline. The CDR3 spans 14 residues. Written as DNA, the CDR3 is TGTGCCAGCAACCAGGGGTGGGGGGCCAACGTCCTGACTTTC. Its protein is CASNQGWGANVLTF.

This sequence joins TRBV9 and TRBJ1-3; D may be TRBD1 (6 bases). The V and J ends lost 3 bases and 0 bases respectively, with 13 bases between them. The CDR3 length is 16 residues. The germline gives CDR1 SGDLS, CDR2 YYNGEE. CDR3 sequence: CASSAPQGSSGNTIYF. As DNA, the CDR3 is TGTGCCAGCAGCGCTCCTCAGGGGAGCTCTGGAAACACCATATATTTT.

J is TRBJ1-2 and V is TRBV6-5; D perhaps matches TRBD1 (6 bases). Germline lookup yields CDR1 MNHEY and CDR2 SVGAGI. The V end lost 2 bases, the J end lost 5 bases, and 18 bases lay between the germline ends. This CDR3 region has 16 residues. CDR3 nucleotides: TGTGCCAGCAGTTACGGCGAGCTGGGGGGGGCATATGGCTACACCTTC. Its protein product is CASSYGELGGAYGYTF.

This chain links TRBV5-1 with TRBJ2-3; 11 bases agree with TRBD2. V shed 3 bases, J shed 4 bases, and the junction held 4 bases outside the gene matches. Germline CDR1 and CDR2: SGHRS and YFSETQ. This CDR3 is 15 amino acids long. In DNA form, the CDR3 reads TGCGCCAGCAGCTACTCACTAGCGGGAGCAGATACGCAGTATTTT. Translation: CASSYSLAGADTQYF.

This clone was observed a few times. The junction departs from germline at one end; a sequencing error may be responsible. This chain uses TRBV19 with TRBJ1-2, with D perhaps matching TRBD1 (5 bases). The CDR3 runs 12 residues. The germline gives CDR1 LNHDA, CDR2 SQIVND (reference sequence). CDR3 in DNA: TGTGCCAGTAGTATCGTGGGGATGGGGCGATCCTTC. This translates into CASSIVGMGRSF.

The rearrangement links TRBV6-6 to TRBJ2-1, with D uncertain. Trimming cost V 5 bases and J 9 bases, with 8 bases left between them. Germline CDR1 is MNHNY and CDR2 is SVGAGI (reference sequence). The CDR3 covers 11 residues. The CDR3 region is CASSSEGEQFF. The DNA of the CDR3 is TGTGCCAGCAGTAGCGAAGGTGAGCAGTTCTTC.

The rearrangement uses TRBV7-2 and TRBJ2-5, with 8 bases that match TRBD1. Germline V gene lookup returns CDR1 SGHTA and CDR2 FQGNSA. J lost 5 bases, V lost 5 bases, and 13 bases had no gene match. The length of the CDR3 is 16 residues. CDR3 loop: CASSHIRARGQETQYF. Written as DNA, the CDR3 is TGTGCCAGCAGCCATATACGGGCCAGGGGGCAGGAGACCCAGTACTTC.

The gene calls are TRBV18 and TRBJ1-2; 10 nucleotides align to TRBD1. Losses at the gene ends were 0 bases for V and 3 bases for J; bases not matched to a gene: 7. The CDR3 length is 17 residues. The germline gives CDR1 KGHSH, CDR2 LQKENI. DNA of the CDR3: TGTGCCAGCTCACCACCTGCGACAGGGGGCATCTACTATGGCTACACCTTC. Translating gives CASSPPATGGIYYGYTF.

This clone was counted between two and nine times. A much larger clone differs by one base, so this may be a read error. The chain combines TRBV29-1 with TRBJ1-2; the D gene is possibly TRBD1 (6 bases). The CDR3 loop spans 10 amino acids. Germline lookup yields CDR1 SQVTM and CDR2 ANQGSEA. CDR3 sequence reads: CSVYRDGYSF. The CDR3 DNA is TGCAGCGTTTACAGGGATGGCTACTCCTTC.

The chain has TRBV9 and TRBJ2-7, with 10 bases aligning to TRBD1. With 4 bases clipped from V and 6 bases from J, the junction kept 10 bases outside the gene matches. CDR1 SGDLS and CDR2 YYNGEE come from the germline V gene. The CDR3 spans 15 residues. CDR3 residues: CASSPTGTGAVEQYF. DNA of the CDR3: TGTGCCAGCAGCCCAACCGGGACAGGGGCCGTCGAGCAGTACTTC.

The V and J genes are TRBV28 and TRBJ2-1; 7 bases fit TRBD2. CDR3 length: 12 residues. V shed 8 bases, J shed 10 bases, and the junction held 8 bases outside the gene matches. Germline-derived CDR1 and CDR2 are MDHEN and SYDVKM. The CDR3 nucleotides read TGTGCCAGCGTAGCGGGTCCTTGGGAGCAGTTCTTC. Amino acids: CASVAGPWEQFF.

V gene TRBV6-5 combines with J gene TRBJ2-7; possible D gene TRBD2, 5 bases. Germline V gene lookup returns CDR1 MNHEY and CDR2 SVGAGI. Trimming took off 0 bases at V and 6 bases at J, with 9 bases between the two ends. CDR3 length equals 13 residues. The chain's CDR3 is CASSYSPRGEQYF. DNA for the CDR3: TGTGCCAGCAGTTACTCCCCTCGGGGCGAGCAGTACTTC.

The count of this clone is one. The chain combines TRBV30 with TRBJ1-2, with 9 nucleotides matching TRBD1. Germline V gives CDR1 GTSNPN, CDR2 SVGIG (reference sequence). V lost 5 bases to trimming and J lost 3 bases; unmatched junction nucleotides: 7. The CDR3 covers 14 residues. The CDR3 DNA follows: TGTGCCTGGGCTGGACAGGGGCACTACTATGGCTACACCTTC. As protein: CAWAGQGHYYGYTF. Together with reference TRBV30 and TRBJ1-2, the CDR3 gives the full variable domain: SQTIHQWPATLVQPVGSPLSLECTVEGTSNPNLYWYRQAAGRGLQLLFYSVGIGQISSEVPQNLSASRPQDRQFILSSKKLLLSDSGFYLCAWAGQGHYYGYTFGSGTRLTVV.

The rearrangement links TRBV19 to TRBJ2-3; 8 bases line up with TRBD1. After removal of 9 bases from V and 0 bases from J, the junction contained 14 bases not matched to a gene. The CDR3 is 17 amino acids. Looked up from germline, CDR1 is LNHDA and CDR2 is SQIVND (reference sequence). CDR3 nucleotide sequence: TGTGCCAGCAGCCACCCCAGGGGGCAGGCGAGCACAGATACGCAGTATTTT. Protein sequence: CASSHPRGQASTDTQYF.

This clone was counted once. The gene calls are TRBV15 and TRBJ2-7, with 7 bases lining up with TRBD1. Germline loops: CDR1 LNHNV, CDR2 YYDKDF (reference sequence). V lost 5 bases, J lost 2 bases, and 9 bases stayed unmatched. This CDR3 has 15 amino acids. In DNA form, the CDR3 reads TGTGCCACCAGCCGCCGACAGGGTGGCACCTACGAGCAGTACTTC. Translating it yields CATSRRQGGTYEQYF.

The rearrangement joins TRBV10-3 to TRBJ1-2; 9 bases are a match to TRBD1. J gave up 8 bases and V 2 bases, and 9 bases lay outside the gene matches. Germline CDR1 is ENHRY and CDR2 is SYGVKD. The CDR3 extends over 15 amino acids. CDR3 DNA: TGTGCCATCAGTGAGGACGGGACAGGGCGGAGCGGCTACACCTTC. Its translation: CAISEDGTGRSGYTF.

This clone was counted only a few times. This rearrangement joins TRBV28 to TRBJ2-4, with 7 nucleotides matching TRBD1. CDR1 and CDR2 (germline): MDHEN, SYDVKM. J gave up 7 bases and V 3 bases, and 3 bases lay outside the gene matches. This CDR3 comprises 13 residues. For the CDR3, the DNA is TGTGCCAGCAGTTTTACAGGGGCGAACATTCAGTACTTC. Amino acids: CASSFTGANIQYF. Filled out from reference TRBV28 and TRBJ2-4, the complete variable domain reads DVKVTQSSRYLVKRTGEKVFLECVQDMDHENMFWYRQDPGLGLRLIYFSYDVKMKEKGDIPEGYSVSREKKERFSLILESASTNQTSMYLCASSFTGANIQYFGAGTRLSVL.

Only one count was recorded for this clone. The DNA for the CDR3 is TGTGCCAGCAGTGAAGAAGCGGGGGTCGGCGAGACCCAGTACTTC. Protein product: CASSEEAGVGETQYF. The chain carries TRBV2 and TRBJ2-5; 8 bases agree with TRBD2. The V gene's germline CDR1 is SNHLY and CDR2 FYNNEI. CDR3 size: 15 residues. J gave up 5 bases and V 1 base, and 6 bases lay outside the gene matches.

The chain employs TRBV6-1 and TRBJ1-5; D not resolved. This CDR3 contains 13 residues. CDR1 MNHNS and CDR2 SASEGT come from the germline V gene. The V end lost 7 bases, the J end lost 4 bases, and 11 bases lay between the germline ends. CDR3 DNA: TGTGCCAGCAAACCGGGAGGAAATCAGCCCCAGCATTTT. It yields the protein CASKPGGNQPQHF.

The sample holds one count of this clone. V usage is TRBV5-1 and J usage is TRBJ2-2; TRBD1 matches 8 bases. V lost 6 bases to trimming and J lost 1 base; unmatched junction nucleotides: 8. Germline assignment: CDR1 SGHRS and CDR2 YFSETQ. The CDR3 contains 16 residues. The CDR3 nucleotides are TGCGCCAGCACGGCCGTGGGGACAGGGAACACCGGGGAGCTGTTTTTT. Encoded protein: CASTAVGTGNTGELFF. The complete variable domain, with remaining parts taken from reference TRBV5-1 and TRBJ2-2, reads KAGVTQTPRYLIKTRGQQVTLSCSPISGHRSVSWYQQTPGQGLQFLFEYFSETQRNKGNFPGRFSGRQFSNSRSEMNVSTLELGDSALYLCASTAVGTGNTGELFFGEGSRLTVL.

This clone was found a few times. The gene calls are TRBV5-6 and TRBJ1-2, with unresolved D. The length of the CDR3 is 13 residues. Germline V lookup: CDR1 SGHDT, CDR2 YYEEEE. The V end lost 1 base, the J end lost 4 bases, and 8 bases lay between the germline ends. The CDR3 nucleotides read TGTGCCAGCAGCTTGCGGGATGGCTATGGCTACACCTTC. Translation gives CASSLRDGYGYTF.

On this clone itself: Other DNA sequences in this sample translate to the same CDR3. This chain links TRBV20-1 with TRBJ2-5, with 7 bases lining up with TRBD1. Germline CDR1 and CDR2: DFQATT and SNEGSKA (reference sequence). CDR3 length: 11 amino acids. The V and J ends lost 5 bases and 3 bases, in that order; junction bases with no gene match: 0. CDR3 DNA sequence: TGCAGTGCTGACAGGGAAGAGACCCAGTACTTC. This codes for CSADREETQYF.

V and J are TRBV5-4 and TRBJ2-5, with TRBD2 identical over 12 bases. Looked up from germline, CDR1 is SGHNT and CDR2 is YYREEE (reference sequence). The J segment lost 5 bases and the V segment lost 5 bases, leaving 7 bases of the junction unmatched. The CDR3 is 15 amino acids. CDR3 coding DNA: TGTGCCAGCAGGGGGAGACTAGCGGGAGTGGAGACCCAGTACTTC. Protein: CASRGRLAGVETQYF.